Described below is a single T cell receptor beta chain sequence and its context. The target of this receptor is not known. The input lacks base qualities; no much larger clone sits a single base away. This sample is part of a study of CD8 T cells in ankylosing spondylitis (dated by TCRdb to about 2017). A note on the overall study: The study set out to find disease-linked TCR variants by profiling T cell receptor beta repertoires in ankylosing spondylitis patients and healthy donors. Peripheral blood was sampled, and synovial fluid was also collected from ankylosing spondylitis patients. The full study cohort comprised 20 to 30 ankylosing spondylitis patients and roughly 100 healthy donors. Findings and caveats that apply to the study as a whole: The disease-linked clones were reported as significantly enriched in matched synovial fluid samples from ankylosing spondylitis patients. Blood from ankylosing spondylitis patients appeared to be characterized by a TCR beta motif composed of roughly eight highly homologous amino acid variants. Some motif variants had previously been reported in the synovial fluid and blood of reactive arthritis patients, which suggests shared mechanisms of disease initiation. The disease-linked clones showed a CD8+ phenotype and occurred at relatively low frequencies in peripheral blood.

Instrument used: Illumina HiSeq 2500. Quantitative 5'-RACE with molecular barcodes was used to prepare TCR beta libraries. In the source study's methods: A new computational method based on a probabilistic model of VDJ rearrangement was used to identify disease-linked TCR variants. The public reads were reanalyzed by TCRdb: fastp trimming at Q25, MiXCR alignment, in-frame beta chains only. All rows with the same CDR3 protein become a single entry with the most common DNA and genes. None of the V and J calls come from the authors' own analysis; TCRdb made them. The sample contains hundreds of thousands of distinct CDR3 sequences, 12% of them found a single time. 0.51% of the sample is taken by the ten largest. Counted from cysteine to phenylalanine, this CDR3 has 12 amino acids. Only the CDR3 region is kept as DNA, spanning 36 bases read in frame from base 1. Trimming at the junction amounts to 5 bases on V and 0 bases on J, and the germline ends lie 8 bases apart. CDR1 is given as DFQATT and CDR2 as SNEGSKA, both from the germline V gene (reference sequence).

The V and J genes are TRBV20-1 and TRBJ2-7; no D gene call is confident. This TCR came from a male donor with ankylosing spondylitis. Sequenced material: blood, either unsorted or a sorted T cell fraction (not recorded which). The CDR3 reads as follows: CSALRISYEQYF. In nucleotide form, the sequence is TGCAGTGCTCTGAGGATCTCCTACGAGCAGTACTTC.